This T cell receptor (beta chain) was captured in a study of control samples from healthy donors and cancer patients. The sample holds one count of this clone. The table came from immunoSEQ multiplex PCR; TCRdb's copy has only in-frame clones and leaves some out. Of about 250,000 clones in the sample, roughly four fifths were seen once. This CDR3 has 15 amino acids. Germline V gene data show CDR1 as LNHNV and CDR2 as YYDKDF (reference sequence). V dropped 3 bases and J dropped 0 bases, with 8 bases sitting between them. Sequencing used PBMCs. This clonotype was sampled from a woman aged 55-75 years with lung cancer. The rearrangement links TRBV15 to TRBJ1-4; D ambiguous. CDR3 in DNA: TGTGCCACCAGCAGGGCCCCTACAACTAATGAAAAACTGTTTTTT. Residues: CATSRAPTTNEKLFF. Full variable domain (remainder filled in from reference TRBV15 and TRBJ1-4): DAMVIQNPRYQVTQFGKPVTLSCSQTLNHNVMYWYQQKSSQAPKLLFHYYDKDFNNEADTPDNFQSRRPNTSFCFLDIRSPGLGDTAMYLCATSRAPTTNEKLFFGSGTQLSVL.